This is a list of T cell receptor beta chains from one sample in a study of OX40 agonist ivuxolimab in advanced cancers. Sequencing used immunoSEQ multiplex PCR; TCRdb keeps in-frame clones, though not all of them. The sample yields 65,000 to 85,000 clones, around 84% seen once. Sequenced here: CD4+ or CD8+ T cells sorted from blood, sampled in a trial of the OX40 agonist ivuxolimab. The receptors shown here come from an adult with an advanced solid tumor such as melanoma, head and neck, liver or kidney cancer. Both conserved end residues are part of each CDR3. D genes are given only for firm matches.

D: -
J: TRBJ1-2
V: TRBV7-9
CDR3: CASSPRSHGYTF
DNA: TGTGCCAGCAGCCCTAGATCCCATGGCTACACCTTC

D: -
J: TRBJ1-1
V: TRBV6-6
CDR3: CASRNGQIMNTEAFF
DNA: TGTGCCAGCAGAAATGGACAGATCATGAACACTGAAGCTTTCTTT

D: TRBD2
J: TRBJ2-1
V: TRBV12-5
CDR3: CASGLELAGGNEQFF
DNA: TGTGCTAGTGGTTTGGAACTAGCGGGGGGGAATGAGCAGTTCTTC

D: -
J: TRBJ2-3
V: TRBV7-3
CDR3: CASSLGQSYGTQYF
DNA: TGTGCCAGCAGCTTAGGACAGTCCTACGGTACGCAGTATTTT

D: -
J: TRBJ2-7
V: TRBV20-1
CDR3: CSAVRGPEQYF
DNA: TGCAGTGCCGTCAGGGGACCCGAGCAGTACTTC

D: -
J: TRBJ2-7
V: TRBV7-2
CDR3: CASSLAVHSYEQYF
DNA: TGTGCCAGCAGCTTAGCGGTCCATTCTTACGAGCAGTACTTC

D: -
J: TRBJ2-3
V: TRBV25-1
CDR3: CASSQRSTDTQYF
DNA: TGTGCCAGCAGCCAAAGGAGCACAGATACGCAGTATTTT

D: -
J: TRBJ1-2
V: TRBV5-4
CDR3: CASSLGGSGGDYGYTF
DNA: TGTGCCAGCAGCTTGGGTGGATCTGGGGGCGACTATGGCTACACCTTC

D: -
J: TRBJ2-1
V: TRBV19
CDR3: CASTFKWGSSANEQFF
DNA: TGTGCCAGTACCTTCAAATGGGGTAGCTCCGCCAATGAGCAGTTCTTC

D: TRBD2
J: TRBJ2-1
V: TRBV4-1
CDR3: CASSQEGTGTSGHNEQFF
DNA: TGCGCCAGCAGCCAAGAAGGGACCGGGACTAGCGGGCACAATGAGCAGTTCTTC

D: TRBD2
J: TRBJ2-3
V: TRBV5-4
CDR3: CASSRGLPPTDTQYF
DNA: TGTGCCAGCAGCAGGGGACTACCACCCACAGATACGCAGTATTTT

D: TRBD1
J: TRBJ1-4
V: TRBV18
CDR3: CASSPIQQGATNEKLFF
DNA: TGTGCCAGCTCACCAATACAACAGGGGGCAACTAATGAAAAACTGTTTTTT

D: -
J: TRBJ1-2
V: TRBV28
CDR3: CASSLEGRYGYTF
DNA: TGTGCCAGCAGTTTAGAAGGACGCTATGGCTACACCTTC